These 9 T cell receptor beta chains were all obtained from the same sample, sequenced in a study of shared clonotypes between healthy human individuals. Clones were sequenced by immunoSEQ multiplex PCR, and TCRdb holds only the in-frame ones, with some missing. The data show 170,000 or so clones, over 50% seen once. Sample: memory CD4+ T cells sorted from blood. Regarding subset: CD45RA-negative fraction. The receptor set was obtained from a man aged 30 to 39 in good health.

V and J are TRBV4-2 and TRBJ2-1, with D tentatively TRBD2 (6 bases). In germline, CDR1 is LGHNA, CDR2 YNFKEQ. V shed 4 bases and J shed 5 bases, with 15 bases lying between them. The CDR3 extends over 15 amino acids. CDR3 protein: CASSPTAGSDNEQFF. The CDR3, as DNA: TGTGCCAGCAGCCCTACAGCGGGTTCTGACAATGAGCAGTTCTTC.

The gene calls are TRBV5-1 and TRBJ1-4; possibly TRBD1 for D (6 bases). Germline lookup yields CDR1 SGHRS and CDR2 YFSETQ. V gave up 2 bases and J gave up 8 bases, with 16 bases separating them. The CDR3 is 15 residues long. Here the CDR3 DNA reads TGCGCCAGCAGCTTTGGCGGGGCAGGACAGGAAAAACTGTTTTTT. Its translation is CASSFGGAGQEKLFF.

The chain carries TRBV5-1 and TRBJ2-7; D may be TRBD1 (7 bases). V dropped 2 bases and J dropped 2 bases, with 11 bases sitting between them. Germline V gene data show CDR1 as SGHRS and CDR2 as YFSETQ. This CDR3 spans 14 amino acids. For the CDR3, the DNA is TGCGCCAGCAGCTTCAGGGGGGAAACCTACGAGCAGTACTTC. Protein product: CASSFRGETYEQYF. The variable domain in full, with the rest retrieved from reference TRBV5-1 and TRBJ2-7, is KAGVTQTPRYLIKTRGQQVTLSCSPISGHRSVSWYQQTPGQGLQFLFEYFSETQRNKGNFPGRFSGRQFSNSRSEMNVSTLELGDSALYLCASSFRGETYEQYFGPGTRLTVT.

This chain connects TRBV11-2 to TRBJ2-7, with a tentative D call TRBD2 (6 bases). V shed 1 base and J shed 0 bases, with 13 bases lying between them. The length of the CDR3 is 16 residues. CDR1 is SGHAT and CDR2 is FQNNGV in the germline V gene. In nucleotides, the CDR3 is TGTGCCAGCAGCTTAGTCGTCGGGCGGGGCTCCTACGAGCAGTACTTC. Its protein is CASSLVVGRGSYEQYF.

This clone has more than one count but fewer than ten. The chain combines TRBV2 with TRBJ2-3; perhaps D is TRBD1 or TRBD2 (6 bases each). Germline values: CDR1 SNHLY, CDR2 FYNNEI. The CDR3 sequence is 12 residues long. V was clipped by 11 bases and J by 5 bases, with 14 bases between them. CDR3 DNA sequence: TGTGCCGGGGGGCAGGGCGGAGATACGCAGTATTTT. Protein sequence: CAGGQGGDTQYF.

The chain is built from TRBV5-4 and TRBJ2-5; D is unresolved. The CDR3 totals 14 residues. The germline gives CDR1 SGHNT, CDR2 YYREEE (reference sequence). Trimming took 0 bases from V and 5 from J, leaving 11 bases between them. CDR3 in amino acids: CASSLAMVGETQYF. The CDR3 DNA reads as TGTGCCAGCAGCTTGGCTATGGTCGGGGAGACCCAGTACTTC. Using reference TRBV5-4 and TRBJ2-5 for the parts outside the CDR3, the full variable domain is ETGVTQSPTHLIKTRGQQVTLRCSSQSGHNTVSWYQQALGQGPQFIFQYYREEENGRGNFPPRFSGLQFPNYSSELNVNALELDDSALYLCASSLAMVGETQYFGPGTRLLVL.

This clone turned up a few times. V is TRBV6-5 and J is TRBJ1-2; D is undetermined. Per the germline V gene, CDR1 is MNHEY and CDR2 is SVGAGI. The CDR3 sequence is 14 residues long. V was clipped by 6 bases and J by 6 bases, with 17 bases between them. The CDR3 here is CASREFTSKHGYTF. The CDR3 region has the DNA TGTGCCAGCAGGGAGTTCACGTCGAAACATGGCTACACCTTC.

This clone was detected once. The J gene is TRBJ2-7, the V gene TRBV5-1; D possibly corresponds to TRBD1 (6 bases). V was cut by 4 bases and J by 2 bases, with 13 bases left in between. The CDR3 runs 14 residues. Looked up from germline, CDR1 is SGHRS and CDR2 is YFSETQ. CDR3 nucleotide sequence: TGCGCCAGCAGCCTCAGGACAGCAACCTACGAGCAGTACTTC. Translating gives CASSLRTATYEQYF.

This clone was counted between two and nine times. The chain links TRBV9 to TRBJ2-5, with D perhaps TRBD1 or TRBD2 (6 bases each). Germline CDR1 SGDLS, CDR2 YYNGEE. The CDR3 spans 15 residues. Trimming left V 3 bases short and J 1 base short, with 13 bases between. This CDR3 is CASSAGGGLQETQYF. The DNA for the CDR3 is TGTGCCAGCAGCGCTGGAGGGGGGCTCCAAGAGACCCAGTACTTC.